The clone carrying this T cell receptor beta chain was recorded a few times. Antigen specificity is unknown. Germline assignment: CDR1 SGHRS and CDR2 YFSETQ. Trimming at V came to 5 bases and at J to 1 base, leaving 6 bases not matched to a gene. This CDR3 region has 15 residues. This sample is drawn from a study of tumor-infiltrating lymphocytes in localized non-small cell lung cancer. Study overall: Some samples were collected after neoadjuvant chemotherapy; smokers, never-smokers and several histologies were included. Resected tumor was paired with non-adjacent uninvolved lung from the same patient.

Study-level results: No T-cell fraction difference was seen between IM1 and IM2 tumors.

The assay was immunoSEQ multiplex PCR, and TCRdb's table has in-frame clones only and misses some. Of over 10,000 clones listed, 80% to 85% were seen once; the top ten hold around 10%. The V and J genes are TRBV5-1 and TRBJ2-5; 9 nucleotides match TRBD1. Specimen: uninvolved lung tissue not adjacent to the tumor. The clonotype originates from a human donor with non-small cell lung cancer. The CDR3 DNA is TGCGCCAGCAGATCGGACAGGGGCCTCCAAGAGACCCAGTACTTC. Translation: CASRSDRGLQETQYF.